The next 9 T cell receptor beta chains were all read from a single sample in a study of T cells in Graves' hyperthyroidism and ophthalmopathy. RNA transcripts were the template for amplifying TCR beta CDR3 regions. During a first-round RT-PCR of the TCR CDR3, the HTBI primer set was used. Each CDR3 protein is one row after TCRdb ran MiXCR on the multiplex PCR reads. The sample shows over 450,000 distinct CDR3 sequences, roughly 17% of them seen only once. The source material was blood. These receptors were taken from a woman younger than 35 with Graves' ophthalmopathy.

In DNA form, the CDR3 reads TGTGCCAGCACAGACGGCGGGGCAGATGGAAACACCATATATTTT. The encoded protein is CASTDGGADGNTIYF. The V gene is TRBV7-8, the J gene TRBJ1-3; maybe TRBD1 (5 bases). Germline V gives CDR1 SGHVS, CDR2 FQNEAQ. The V end lost 7 bases, the J end lost 3 bases, and 16 bases lay between the germline ends. This CDR3 has 15 residues.

This clonotype was seen many times. This sequence joins TRBV27 and TRBJ1-1, with TRBD1 matching over 9 bases. Trimming took 5 bases from V and 6 from J; bases not matched to a gene: 10. This CDR3 spans 15 amino acids. Germline CDR1 reads MNHEY; CDR2 reads SMNVEV (reference sequence). CDR3 in DNA: TGTGCCAGCAGTCCCCGGGACAGGGTGGGGGCTGAAGCTTTCTTT. This encodes CASSPRDRVGAEAFF.

This sequence joins TRBV25-1 and TRBJ2-7; 7 bases agree with TRBD1. The V gene end was trimmed by 5 bases and the J gene end by 2 bases; junction bases not matched to a gene: 9. The CDR3 totals 15 residues. Germline assignment: CDR1 MGHDK and CDR2 SYGVNS. The CDR3 reads CASSPPDRPTYEQYF. CDR3 DNA: TGTGCCAGCAGTCCCCCGGACAGGCCTACCTACGAGCAGTACTTC.

The V gene is TRBV5-4, the J gene TRBJ2-7, with TRBD2 matching 11 bases. CDR1 SGHNT and CDR2 YYREEE come from the germline V gene (reference sequence). This CDR3 is 14 amino acids long. Losses at the gene ends were 4 bases for V and 7 bases for J; bases not matched to a gene: 7. CDR3 in DNA: TGTGCCAGCAGCGCTAGCGGGAGGCTGCGTGAGCAGTACTTC. It is translated as CASSASGRLREQYF.

This clonotype appeared a few times. The rearrangement links TRBV4-1 to TRBJ1-1; no clear D. This CDR3 is 16 amino acids long. With 3 bases removed from V and 6 bases from J, the gap between germline ends came to 20 bases. The germline gives CDR1 MGHRA, CDR2 YSYEKL. CDR3 in DNA: TGCGCCAGCAGCCATCCCCGCGCGGGGTTGAGGTCTGAAGCTTTCTTT. Its protein product is CASSHPRAGLRSEAFF.

The chain recombines TRBV14 with TRBJ2-3; possible D gene TRBD1, 6 bases. Trimming shortened V by 4 bases and J by 2 bases, and 10 bases separated the two germline ends. The CDR3 contains 14 residues. CDR1 is SGHDN, CDR2 FVKESK, per germline. This chain's CDR3 is CASSLRTDTDTQYF. The CDR3 region has the DNA TGTGCCAGCAGCCTTCGGACAGACACAGATACGCAGTATTTT.

This clonotype was detected only a few times. This rearrangement joins TRBV3-1 to TRBJ2-5; TRBD2 matches at 10 bases. The ends lost 1 base at V and 5 bases at J; junction bases unmatched: 7. Germline CDR1 LGHDT, CDR2 YNNKEL (reference sequence). CDR3 length: 16 residues. The CDR3 DNA sequence: TGTGCCAGCAGCCAAGGGGCTAGCGGGGGCCGGGAGACCCAGTACTTC. Encoded protein: CASSQGASGGRETQYF.

This clonotype was counted ten times or more. The genes are TRBV5-1 and TRBJ2-3; 9 nucleotides match TRBD2. The germline V gene has CDR1 SGHRS and CDR2 YFSETQ. With 3 bases clipped from V and 1 base from J, the junction kept 3 bases outside the gene matches. The CDR3 consists of 15 residues. CDR3 region: CASSYSGGRTDTQYF. The CDR3 DNA follows: TGCGCCAGCAGCTATAGCGGGGGACGCACAGATACGCAGTATTTT.

This chain connects TRBV2 to TRBJ2-1; D is possibly TRBD1 (5 bases). Trimming removed 6 bases at V and 0 bases at J, with 24 bases between. The germline V gene encodes CDR1 SNHLY and CDR2 FYNNEI. There are 19 residues in the CDR3. This CDR3 reads CASSLFPPSRESSYNEQFF. The CDR3 DNA reads as TGTGCCAGCAGCTTATTTCCTCCATCCAGGGAAAGCTCCTACAATGAGCAGTTCTTC.